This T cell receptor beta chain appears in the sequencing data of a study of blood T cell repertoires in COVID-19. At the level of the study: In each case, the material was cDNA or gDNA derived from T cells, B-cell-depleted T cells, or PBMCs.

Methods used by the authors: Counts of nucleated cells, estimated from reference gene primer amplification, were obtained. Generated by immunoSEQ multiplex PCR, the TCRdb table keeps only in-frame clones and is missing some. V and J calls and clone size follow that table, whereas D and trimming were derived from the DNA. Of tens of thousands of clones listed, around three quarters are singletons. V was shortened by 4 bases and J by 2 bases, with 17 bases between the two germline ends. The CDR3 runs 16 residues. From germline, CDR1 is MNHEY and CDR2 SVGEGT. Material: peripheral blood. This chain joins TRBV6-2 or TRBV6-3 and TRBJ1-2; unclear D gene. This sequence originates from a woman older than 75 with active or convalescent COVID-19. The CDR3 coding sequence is TGTGCCAGCAGTTGGACCCCCCTGGAGCGGAACTATGGCTACACCTTC. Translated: CASSWTPLERNYGYTF.